This T cell receptor beta chain stems from a study of CD8 T cells in ankylosing spondylitis. Study observations and caveats: In ankylosing spondylitis blood, a motif of roughly 8 highly homologous TCR beta variants appeared characteristic. Prior literature has documented some motif variants in synovial fluid and blood from reactive arthritis. According to the report, clones linked to the disease were significantly enriched in matched synovial fluid samples taken from ankylosing spondylitis patients.

TCRdb re-called the 5' RACE reads with MiXCR, one entry per CDR3 protein. Of around 160,000 distinct CDR3 sequences in the sample, 11% are singletons; the top ten hold around 29%. A word on this clonotype: As yet, its antigen is unknown.

Germline lookup yields CDR1 SNHLY and CDR2 FYNNEI. V was shortened by 8 bases and J by 2 bases, with 9 bases between the two germline ends. This CDR3 spans 12 amino acids. The receptor was isolated from a male donor with ankylosing spondylitis or in good health (not recorded which). The chain employs TRBV2 and TRBJ2-5; D not resolved. The material sequenced was blood, either unsorted or a sorted T cell fraction (not recorded which). The CDR3 reads CASARGQETQYF. CDR3 in DNA: TGTGCCAGCGCGAGAGGACAAGAGACCCAGTACTTC. Drawing the rest from reference TRBV2 and TRBJ2-5, the complete variable domain is EPEVTQTPSHQVTQMGQEVILRCVPISNHLYFYWYRQILGQKVEFLVSFYNNEISEKSEIFDDQFSVERPDGSNFTLKIRSTKLEDSAMYFCASARGQETQYFGPGTRLLVL.